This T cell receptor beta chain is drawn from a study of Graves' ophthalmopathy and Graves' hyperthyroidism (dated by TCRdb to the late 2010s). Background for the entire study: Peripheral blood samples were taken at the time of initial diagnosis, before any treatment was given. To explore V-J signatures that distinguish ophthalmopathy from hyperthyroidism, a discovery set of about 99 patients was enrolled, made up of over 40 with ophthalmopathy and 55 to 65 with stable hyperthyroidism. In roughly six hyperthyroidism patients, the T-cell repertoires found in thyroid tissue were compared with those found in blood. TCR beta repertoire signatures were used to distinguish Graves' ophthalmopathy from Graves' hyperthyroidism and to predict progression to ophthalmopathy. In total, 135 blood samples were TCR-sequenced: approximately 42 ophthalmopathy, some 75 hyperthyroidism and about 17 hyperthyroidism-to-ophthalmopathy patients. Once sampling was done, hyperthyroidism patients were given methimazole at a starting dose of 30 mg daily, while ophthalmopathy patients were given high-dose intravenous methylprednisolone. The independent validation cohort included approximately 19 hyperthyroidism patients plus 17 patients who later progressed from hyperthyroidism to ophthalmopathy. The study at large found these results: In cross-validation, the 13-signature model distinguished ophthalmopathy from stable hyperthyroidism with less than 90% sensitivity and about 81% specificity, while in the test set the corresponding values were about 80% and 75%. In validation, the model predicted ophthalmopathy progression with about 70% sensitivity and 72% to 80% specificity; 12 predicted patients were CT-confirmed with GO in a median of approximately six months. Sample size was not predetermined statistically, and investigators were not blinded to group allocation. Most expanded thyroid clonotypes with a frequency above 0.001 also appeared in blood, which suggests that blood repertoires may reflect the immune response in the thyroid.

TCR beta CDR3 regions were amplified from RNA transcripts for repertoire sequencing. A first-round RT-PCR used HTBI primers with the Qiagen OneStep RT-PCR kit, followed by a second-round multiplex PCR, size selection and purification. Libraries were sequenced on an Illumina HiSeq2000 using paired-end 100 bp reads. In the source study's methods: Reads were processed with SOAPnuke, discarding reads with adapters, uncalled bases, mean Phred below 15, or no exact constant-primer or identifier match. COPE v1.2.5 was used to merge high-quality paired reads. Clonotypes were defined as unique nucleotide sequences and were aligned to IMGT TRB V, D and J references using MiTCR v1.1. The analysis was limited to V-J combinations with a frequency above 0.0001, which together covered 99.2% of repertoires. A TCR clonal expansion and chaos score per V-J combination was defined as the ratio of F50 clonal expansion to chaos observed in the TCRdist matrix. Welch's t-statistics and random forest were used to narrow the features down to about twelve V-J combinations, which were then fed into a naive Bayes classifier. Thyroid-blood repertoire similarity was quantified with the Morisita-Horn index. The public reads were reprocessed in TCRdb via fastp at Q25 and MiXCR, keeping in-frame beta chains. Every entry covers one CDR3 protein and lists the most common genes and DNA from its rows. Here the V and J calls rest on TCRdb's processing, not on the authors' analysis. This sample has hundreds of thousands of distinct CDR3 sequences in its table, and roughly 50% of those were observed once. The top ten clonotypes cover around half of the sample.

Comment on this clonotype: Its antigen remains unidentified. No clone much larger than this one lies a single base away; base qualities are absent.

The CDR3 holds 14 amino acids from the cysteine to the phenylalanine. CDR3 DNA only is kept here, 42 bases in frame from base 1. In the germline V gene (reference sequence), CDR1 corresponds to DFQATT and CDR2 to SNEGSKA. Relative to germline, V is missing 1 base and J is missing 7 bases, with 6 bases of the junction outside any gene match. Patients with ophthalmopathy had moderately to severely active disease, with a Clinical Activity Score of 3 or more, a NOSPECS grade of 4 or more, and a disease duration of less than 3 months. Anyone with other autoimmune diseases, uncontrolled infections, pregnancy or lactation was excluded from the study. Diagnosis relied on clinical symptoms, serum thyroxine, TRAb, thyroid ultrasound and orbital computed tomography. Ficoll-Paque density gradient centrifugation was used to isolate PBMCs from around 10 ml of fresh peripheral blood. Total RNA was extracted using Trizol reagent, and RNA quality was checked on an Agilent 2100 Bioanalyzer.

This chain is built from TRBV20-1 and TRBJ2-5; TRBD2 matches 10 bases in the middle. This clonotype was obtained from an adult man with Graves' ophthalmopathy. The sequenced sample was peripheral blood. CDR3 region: CSARGEAGGRTQYF. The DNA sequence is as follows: TGCAGTGCTAGAGGCGAAGCGGGAGGGAGGACCCAGTACTTC.